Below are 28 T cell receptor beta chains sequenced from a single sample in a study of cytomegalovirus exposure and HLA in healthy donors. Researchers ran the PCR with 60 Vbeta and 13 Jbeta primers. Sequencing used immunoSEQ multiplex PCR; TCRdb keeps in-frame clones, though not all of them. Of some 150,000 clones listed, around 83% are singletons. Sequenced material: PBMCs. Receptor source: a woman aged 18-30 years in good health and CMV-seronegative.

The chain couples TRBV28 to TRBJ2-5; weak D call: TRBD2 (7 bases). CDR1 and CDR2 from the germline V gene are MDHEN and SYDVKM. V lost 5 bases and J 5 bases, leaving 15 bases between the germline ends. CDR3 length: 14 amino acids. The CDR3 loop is CASSPPGGWETQYF. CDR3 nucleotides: TGTGCCAGCAGTCCCCCGGGGGGCTGGGAGACCCAGTACTTC.

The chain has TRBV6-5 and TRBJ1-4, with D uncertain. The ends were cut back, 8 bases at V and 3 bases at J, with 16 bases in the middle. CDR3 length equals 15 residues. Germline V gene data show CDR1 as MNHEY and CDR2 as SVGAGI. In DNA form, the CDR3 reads TGTGCCAGCGGAATGTGGGCCGGGGCTAATGAAAAACTGTTTTTT. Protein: CASGMWAGANEKLFF.

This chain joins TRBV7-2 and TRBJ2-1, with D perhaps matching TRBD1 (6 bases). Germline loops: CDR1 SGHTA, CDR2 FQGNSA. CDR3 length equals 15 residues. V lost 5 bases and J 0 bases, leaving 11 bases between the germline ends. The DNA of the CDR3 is TGTGCCAGCAGCCGACAGGCGAGCTCCTACAATGAGCAGTTCTTC. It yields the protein CASSRQASSYNEQFF. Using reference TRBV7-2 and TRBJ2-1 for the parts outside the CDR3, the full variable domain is GAGVSQSPSNKVTEKGKDVELRCDPISGHTALYWYRQSLGQGLEFLIYFQGNSAPDKSGLPSDRFSAERTGGSVSTLTIQRTQQEDSAVYLCASSRQASSYNEQFFGPGTRLTVL.

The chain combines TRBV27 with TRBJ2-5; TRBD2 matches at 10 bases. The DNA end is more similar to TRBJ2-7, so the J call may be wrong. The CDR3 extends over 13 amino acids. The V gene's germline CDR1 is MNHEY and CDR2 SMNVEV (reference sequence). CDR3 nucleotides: TGTGCCAGTATAGCGGGAGGTACCTACGAGCAGTACTTC. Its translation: CASIAGGTYEQYF.

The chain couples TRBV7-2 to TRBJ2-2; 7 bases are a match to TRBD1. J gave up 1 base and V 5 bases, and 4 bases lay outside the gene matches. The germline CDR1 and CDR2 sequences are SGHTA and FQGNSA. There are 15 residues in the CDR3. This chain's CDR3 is CASSRRQGNTGELFF. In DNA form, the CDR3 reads TGTGCCAGCAGCCGTCGACAGGGGAACACCGGGGAGCTGTTTTTT.

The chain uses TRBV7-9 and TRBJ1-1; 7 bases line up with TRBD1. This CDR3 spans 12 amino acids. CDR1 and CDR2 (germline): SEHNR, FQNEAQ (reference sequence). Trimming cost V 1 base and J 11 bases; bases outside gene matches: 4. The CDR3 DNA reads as TGTGCCAGCAGCTTAGAGGGGGCTAGTGCTTTCTTT. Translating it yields CASSLEGASAFF.

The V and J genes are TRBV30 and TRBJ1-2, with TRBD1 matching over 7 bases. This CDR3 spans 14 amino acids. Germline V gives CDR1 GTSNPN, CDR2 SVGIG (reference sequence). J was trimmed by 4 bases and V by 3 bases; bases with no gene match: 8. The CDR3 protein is CAWSAIGTAYGYTF. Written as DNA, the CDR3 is TGTGCCTGGAGCGCCATCGGGACAGCCTATGGCTACACCTTC.

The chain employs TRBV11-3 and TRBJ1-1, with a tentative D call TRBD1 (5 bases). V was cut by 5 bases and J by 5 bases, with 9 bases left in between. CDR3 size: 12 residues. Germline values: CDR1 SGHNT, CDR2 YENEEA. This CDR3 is CASSTQGTEAFF. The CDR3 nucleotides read TGTGCCAGCAGCACCCAGGGAACTGAAGCTTTCTTT.

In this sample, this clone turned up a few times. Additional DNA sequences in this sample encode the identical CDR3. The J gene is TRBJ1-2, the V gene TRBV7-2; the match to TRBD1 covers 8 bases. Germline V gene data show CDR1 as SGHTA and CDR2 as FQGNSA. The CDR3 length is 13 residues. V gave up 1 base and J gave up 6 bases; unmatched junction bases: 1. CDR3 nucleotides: TGTGCCAGCAGCTTAGGGACAGGGAATGGCTACACCTTC. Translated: CASSLGTGNGYTF.

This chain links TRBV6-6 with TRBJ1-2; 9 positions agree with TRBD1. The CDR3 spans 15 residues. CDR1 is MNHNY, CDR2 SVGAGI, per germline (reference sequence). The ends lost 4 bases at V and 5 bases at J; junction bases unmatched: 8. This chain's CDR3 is CASSSTDRGGYGYTF. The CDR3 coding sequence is TGTGCCAGCAGTTCCACGGACAGGGGAGGATATGGCTACACCTTC.

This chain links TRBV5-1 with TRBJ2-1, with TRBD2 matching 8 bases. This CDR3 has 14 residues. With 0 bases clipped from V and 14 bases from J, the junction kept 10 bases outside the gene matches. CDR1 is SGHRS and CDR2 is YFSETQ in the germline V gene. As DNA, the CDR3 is TGCGCCAGCAGCTTGGGGGCTAGCGGGCCCCTAAAGTTCTTC. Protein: CASSLGASGPLKFF.

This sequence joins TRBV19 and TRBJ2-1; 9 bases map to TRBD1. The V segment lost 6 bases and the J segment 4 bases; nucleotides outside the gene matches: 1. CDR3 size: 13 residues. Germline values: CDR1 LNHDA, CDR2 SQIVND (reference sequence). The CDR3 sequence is CASRGTGYNEQFF. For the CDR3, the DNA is TGTGCCAGTAGGGGGACAGGGTACAATGAGCAGTTCTTC.

The CDR3 loop is CASSQSSGQGFEEQYF. The CDR3 region has the DNA TGCGCCAGCAGCCAATCCTCGGGACAGGGTTTCGAAGAGCAGTACTTC. This chain uses TRBV5-1 with TRBJ2-7; the match to TRBD1 covers 9 bases. CDR1 is SGHRS and CDR2 is YFSETQ in the germline V gene. The V segment lost 4 bases and the J segment 7 bases; nucleotides outside the gene matches: 15. The CDR3 runs 16 residues.

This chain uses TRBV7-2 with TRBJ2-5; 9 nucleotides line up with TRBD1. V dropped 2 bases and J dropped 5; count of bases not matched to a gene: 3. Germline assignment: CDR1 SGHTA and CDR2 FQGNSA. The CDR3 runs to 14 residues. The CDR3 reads CASSLNRGRETQYF. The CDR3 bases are TGTGCCAGCAGCTTAAACAGGGGGCGGGAGACCCAGTACTTC.

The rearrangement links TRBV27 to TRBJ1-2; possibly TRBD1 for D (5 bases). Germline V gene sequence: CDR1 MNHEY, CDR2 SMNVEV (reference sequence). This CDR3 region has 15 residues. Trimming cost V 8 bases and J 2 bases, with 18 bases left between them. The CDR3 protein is CASRDPGGSNYGYTF. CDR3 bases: TGTGCCAGCCGGGATCCCGGGGGATCGAACTATGGCTACACCTTC.

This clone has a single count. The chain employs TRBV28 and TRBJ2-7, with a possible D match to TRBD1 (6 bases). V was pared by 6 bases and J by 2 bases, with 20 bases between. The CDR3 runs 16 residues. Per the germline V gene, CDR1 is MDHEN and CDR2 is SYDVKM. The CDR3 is CASSPSGQKGTYEQYF. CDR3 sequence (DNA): TGTGCCAGCAGCCCATCGGGACAAAAAGGGACCTACGAGCAGTACTTC.

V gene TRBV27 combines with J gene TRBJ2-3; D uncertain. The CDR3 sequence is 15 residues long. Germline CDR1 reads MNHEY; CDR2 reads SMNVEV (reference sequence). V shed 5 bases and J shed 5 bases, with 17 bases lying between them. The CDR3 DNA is TGTGCCAGCAGTCCGTTGACAAGAGACCTAGATACGCAGTATTTT. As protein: CASSPLTRDLDTQYF.

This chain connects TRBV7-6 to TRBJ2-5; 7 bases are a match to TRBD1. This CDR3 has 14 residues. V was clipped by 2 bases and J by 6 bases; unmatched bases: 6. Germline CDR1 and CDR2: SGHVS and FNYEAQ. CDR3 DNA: TGTGCCAGCAGCTTAACCGGGACAGTGAAGACCCAGTACTTC. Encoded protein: CASSLTGTVKTQYF.

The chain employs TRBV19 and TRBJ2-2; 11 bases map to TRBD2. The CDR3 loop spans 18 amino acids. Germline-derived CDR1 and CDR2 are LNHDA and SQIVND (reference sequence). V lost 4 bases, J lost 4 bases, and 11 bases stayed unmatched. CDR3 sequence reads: CASSTVSLAGDVTGELFF. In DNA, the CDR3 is TGTGCCAGTAGTACGGTATCACTAGCGGGAGACGTCACCGGGGAGCTGTTTTTT.

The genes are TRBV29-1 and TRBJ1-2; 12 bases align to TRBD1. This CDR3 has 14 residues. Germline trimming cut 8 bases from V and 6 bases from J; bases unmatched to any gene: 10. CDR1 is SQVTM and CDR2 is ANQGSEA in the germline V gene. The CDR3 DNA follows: TGCAGCACACCGGGACAGGGGGCGAGAGATGGCTACACCTTC. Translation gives CSTPGQGARDGYTF.

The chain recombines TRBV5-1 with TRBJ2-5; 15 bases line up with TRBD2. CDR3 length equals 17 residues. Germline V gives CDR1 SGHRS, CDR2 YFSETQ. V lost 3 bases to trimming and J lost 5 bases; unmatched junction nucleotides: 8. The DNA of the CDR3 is TGCGCCAGCAGCTCCGGACTAGCGGGAGGGAGTGAGGAGACCCAGTACTTC. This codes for CASSSGLAGGSEETQYF.

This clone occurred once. The DNA for the CDR3 is TGTGCCTGGAGCGATCCGGGACAGGGACGTGAAAAACTGTTTTTT. Translating gives CAWSDPGQGREKLFF. The V call is TRBV30, the J call TRBJ1-4, with 9 nucleotides matching TRBD1. CDR1 and CDR2 from the germline V gene are GTSNPN and SVGIG (reference sequence). This CDR3 contains 15 residues. The junction had 9 bases not matched to a gene; V was cut back by 3 bases and J by 7 bases.

CDR3 protein: CASSVGLAGMVGSGELFF. CDR3 nucleotides: TGTGCCAGCAGTGTAGGCCTAGCGGGGATGGTTGGGTCCGGGGAGCTGTTTTTT. The chain combines TRBV6-1 with TRBJ2-2; 9 bases are a match to TRBD2. Germline V lookup: CDR1 MNHNS, CDR2 SASEGT. The V gene end was trimmed by 4 bases and the J gene end by 6 bases; junction bases not matched to a gene: 15. This CDR3 region has 18 residues.

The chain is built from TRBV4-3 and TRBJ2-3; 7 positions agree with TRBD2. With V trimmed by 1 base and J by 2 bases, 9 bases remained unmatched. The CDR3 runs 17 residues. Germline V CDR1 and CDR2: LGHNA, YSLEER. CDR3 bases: TGCGCCAGCAGCCAAGTGTTGTCGGCGGGAGACACAGATACGCAGTATTTT. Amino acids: CASSQVLSAGDTDTQYF.

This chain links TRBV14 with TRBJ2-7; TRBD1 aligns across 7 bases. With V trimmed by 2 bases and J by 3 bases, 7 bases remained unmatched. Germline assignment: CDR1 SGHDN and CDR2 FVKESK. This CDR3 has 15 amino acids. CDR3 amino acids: CASSQIGTAGYEQYF. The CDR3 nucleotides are TGTGCCAGCAGCCAAATCGGGACAGCCGGCTACGAGCAGTACTTC.

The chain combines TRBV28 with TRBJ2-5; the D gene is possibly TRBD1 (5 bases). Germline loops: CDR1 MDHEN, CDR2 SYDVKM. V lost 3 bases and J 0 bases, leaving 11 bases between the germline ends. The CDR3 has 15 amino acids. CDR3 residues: CASSLGRVYQETQYF. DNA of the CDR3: TGTGCCAGCAGTTTGGGCAGGGTGTACCAAGAGACCCAGTACTTC.

CDR3 nucleotides: TGTGCCAGCAGTTTGGGCGGGGAGGGGTATGGCTACACCTTC. Its protein is CASSLGGEGYGYTF. The chain joins TRBV28 to TRBJ1-2, with a tentative D call TRBD1 (5 bases). Trimming stripped 3 bases from V and 5 bases from J, with 13 bases between. CDR3 length equals 14 residues. Germline V gives CDR1 MDHEN, CDR2 SYDVKM.

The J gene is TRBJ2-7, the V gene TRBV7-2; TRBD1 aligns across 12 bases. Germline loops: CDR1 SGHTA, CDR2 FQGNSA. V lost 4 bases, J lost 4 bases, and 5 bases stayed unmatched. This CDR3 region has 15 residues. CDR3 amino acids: CASSSPGQGAYEQYF. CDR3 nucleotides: TGTGCCAGCAGCTCTCCGGGACAGGGGGCATACGAGCAGTACTTC.